This T cell receptor (beta chain) was found in a study of cytomegalovirus exposure and HLA in healthy donors (dated by TCRdb to 2016 to 2017). Study-level background: An earlier analysis of about 560 of the donors reported approximately 280 Gb of sequence data and around 110 million unique TCR beta sequences obtained from around 170 million T cells. The number of typed donors differed by locus: about 620-630 for A, B, C, DRB1 and DQB1; approximately 520 for DQA1; 606 for DPA1; and some 450 for DPB1. Across around 400 genotyped donors of the cohort, an average of about 200,000 unique TCR beta nucleotide sequences per donor were sequenced, and approximately 17% of those sequences were non-productive. In an earlier analysis of more than 550 of the donors, high-throughput TCR beta sequencing was used to judge whether each TCR beta V gene segment behaved as functional or pseudogenic. To predict cytomegalovirus infection status, the study combined high-throughput TCR immunosequencing, statistical association of individual TCRs with disease status, and machine learning. Of the roughly 400 genotyped donors, 75% to 85% were placed in the genetic ancestry cluster associated with self-reported Caucasian donors. A later analysis re-analyzed previously published TCR beta repertoires from approximately 700 donors and added high-resolution HLA genotyping to study TCR occurrence patterns. Both class I and class II loci were covered by HLA typing, at four-digit resolution. In addition to the first cohort of roughly 670 subjects, a separate validation cohort of approximately 130 different subjects was used. An early release that covered more than 550 HLA-typed donors contained about 300 gigabases of sequencing data and around 85 million unique TCR sequences. The study aimed to test whether cataloging public T cell receptors could reveal signatures of past pathogen exposure. Every repertoire in the discovery cohort had been generated on one and the same sequencing platform. Roughly 5 DR-DQ haplotypes were handled as single units for association and clustering, since linkage in the cohort was strong. In the later analysis, no new phenotypic data were used to find candidate immune exposures; instead, reliance was placed on TCR beta sequences and their occurrence across donors. A later genetic analysis took genome-wide SNP genotypes for about three fifths of the 666 donors and used that subset as a discovery cohort. The T cell repertoires of 550 to 850 subjects were profiled by immunosequencing and related to cytomegalovirus serostatus. Alongside the repertoire data, information on donor age, sex, ethnicity and CMV serostatus was compiled. Broader findings and caveats from the paper: A further reported finding was that TCR beta sequences accurately predicted the HLA-A and HLA-B alleles for most subjects in the first cohort. Linkage disequilibrium might explain the correlated functional status among segregating V segments, but an unknown experimental factor could not be ruled out. Because counts were too low, some 17 rarely observed V segments, including chromosome 9 orphons, were excluded from the earlier analysis of some 590 of the donors. In a later analysis, TCR association rates were found to vary across HLA loci, with the most associated TCRs seen for DRB1 alleles and the fewest for HLA-C alleles. Compared with the 666-donor mean, donors in an Asian-associated ancestry cluster had fewer N-insertions in productive TCRs, according to a later genetic analysis. In an earlier analysis of over 550 of the donors, most TCR beta V segments were observed in productive rearrangements about 90% or about 30% of the time, broadly matching IMGT annotations. A few of the identified cytomegalovirus-associated TCR beta chains were confirmed in vitro to be specific for cytomegalovirus antigens. This cohort had only TCR beta chains sequenced, and the lack of alpha or paired-chain data limited which features could be detected. The study listed 150 to 200 TCR beta chains as associated with cytomegalovirus. A cluster of highly shared sequence variants was judged likely to be a technical artifact of the sequencing pipeline. A later analysis associated 15,000 to 20,000 TCR beta sequences with specific HLA alleles at a false discovery rate of 0.05. A later analysis found that most CMV-associated TCR beta chains appeared HLA-restricted, with HLA associations seemingly driven largely by CMV exposure. A later genetic analysis associated a missense DCLRE1C variant with V-gene and J-gene trimming of TCR beta chains, and an independent cohort replicated the association. Some IMGT-functional V segments, including TRBV6-2 and TRBV6-3, could not be distinguished by the 87-base-pair reads and were therefore excluded. Across donors, most TCR sequences were observed very rarely, whereas some public TCRs were present in many individuals. When HLA alleles, especially DR and DQ, strongly co-occurred, TCR associations were difficult to assign to individual alleles. For the cohort, immune exposure information was limited to CMV serostatus. According to a later analysis, parvovirus B19, influenza, CMV and Epstein-Barr virus appeared linked to several top co-occurrence clusters. In both the original and validation cohorts, the classifier was reported to diagnose cytomegalovirus status with high specificity and sensitivity. In a later analysis, HLA-associated TCR beta chains were found to be more clonally expanded and to have lower generation probabilities than equally common non-associated chains. HLA typing was unavailable for some donors at each locus, so association tests used only the typed subset. The authors suggested that the approach could potentially be generalized to other disease states and immunological phenotypes. Sequencing depth was assumed to be roughly uniform across donors in the presence/absence analyses, though that assumption may not hold.

The cohort consisted of some 670 healthy bone marrow donors. At the time of sampling, every cohort member was nominally healthy, though immune exposures that went unrecorded were likely present. The donor tested CMV seropositive, placing the donor among the 310 or so seropositive members of the cohort. A peripheral blood sample was provided by each donor, and peripheral blood mononuclear cells were used for TCR beta sequencing. Genomic DNA was extracted from the blood cell samples with the Qiagen DNeasy Blood Extraction Kit. As regards this clone: The antigen it recognizes is unknown. Per-base qualities were not stored, and no clone one base away is much larger.

The receptor library was made with the immunoSEQ multiplex PCR assay. The multiplex PCR relied on a mix of 60 forward primers for TCR Vbeta segments and 13 reverse primers for TCR Jbeta segments. Amplification of the CDR3 region of rearranged TCR beta genes was performed with a multiplex PCR assay on genomic DNA. The amplified TCR beta libraries were sequenced on the Illumina HiSeq System as 87-base-pair reads. Concerning the study's data processing: Across the roughly 670 repertoires, a later analysis counted tens of millions of unique TCR beta chains, about 10 million of which were shared by at least two donors. Raw reads were error-corrected and collapsed into unique sequences with a nearest-neighbor algorithm that merged closely related sequences to remove PCR and sequencing errors. To assign V, D and J gene segments, CDR3 sequences were aligned to IMGT reference sequences. For a sequence to be retained, a match of at least six nucleotides was required to both a V gene segment and a J gene segment. A rearrangement was called productive if the CDR3 had no stop codons and remained in frame with V and J, and every other rearrangement was called non-productive. Following IMGT convention, CDR3 was defined as the stretch from the second conserved V-encoded cysteine up to the conserved J-encoded phenylalanine. Sequences without an unambiguous match to a single V gene segment were excluded from the earlier analysis of a few hundred of the donors. In an earlier analysis of around 590 of the donors, a V segment was called functional when productive rearrangements were above 56.7%, and segregating when the standard deviation between donors exceeded 5%. A statistical classification framework was built for diagnosing cytomegalovirus status from the catalog of TCR beta chain sequences. In a later analysis, V and J genes were assigned by comparing TCR nucleotide sequences against IMGT/GENE-DB human TR gene sequences. In a later analysis, CDR3 sequences and most-parsimonious VDJ recombination scenarios were assigned using the TCRdist pipeline. In a later analysis, each TCR beta chain was defined by its CDR3 amino acid sequence together with its V-gene family, and reads without a unique V-gene family were excluded. A later analysis removed several hundred highly shared, low-generation-probability nucleotide sequences to deal with suspected cross-contamination and a sequencing artifact. In a later analysis, a clonal expansion index for each public chain was calculated from normalized within-repertoire ranks of inferred template counts. Generation probabilities in a later analysis came from a VDJ recombination model fitted to out-of-frame rearrangements, and those results were checked against IGoR. A later analysis scored TCR-TCR, TCR-HLA and TCR-CMV co-occurrence with hypergeometric tests, applying a repertoire-size bias correction to TCR pairs. To estimate false discovery rates, a later analysis permuted the HLA or CMV assignments 20 times. A later analysis grouped co-occurring TCRs with DBSCAN, adding TCRdist sequence similarity when clustering within HLA-allele-positive subsets. For co-occurrence clustering, repertoires with fewer than 30,000 or more than 120,000 public chains were excluded, along with about five repertoires with anomalous nucleotide sharing. The table was pulled from immuneACCESS by TCRdb, which kept in-frame rearrangements only. Such tables lose some clones; where checked, under half of the loss comes from unresolved V genes, and the rest has no known cause. The DNA was the basis for D and trimming; V, J and clone size are from that table. The sample yields about 140,000 clones; 70% to 85% were counted once. The ten largest clones take up around 10% of the sample.

Via the germline V gene, CDR1 is ENHRY and CDR2 SYGVKD. The CDR3 runs 17 residues from the cysteine to the phenylalanine. Only the CDR3 DNA stays, 51 bases, in frame from base 1. This sequence was found in a woman aged 45-65 years in good health and CMV-seropositive. The chain couples TRBV10-3 to TRBJ2-5; 14 junctional bases match TRBD2. The last part of the DNA fits TRBJ2-7 better; the J call may be wrong. Sequenced sample: PBMCs. The CDR3 protein: CAISGGGLAGGTYEQYF. The DNA sequence is TGTGCCATCAGTGGAGGAGGACTAGCGGGGGGCACCTACGAGCAGTACTTC.